These 22 T cell receptor beta chains were sequenced from one sample in a study of T-cell reconstitution after alpha-beta-depleted transplantation in children. Molecular barcoding with unique molecular identifiers was used for the TCRbeta library. TCRdb called the PCR reads again in MiXCR, with one record for every CDR3 protein. The data contain over 550,000 distinct CDR3 sequences, over 9.5% of them singletons. The sequencing used PBMCs from the stem cell graft donor, collected from the stem cell graft. The receptors were gathered from a human donor who donated a stem cell graft to a child with acute myeloid leukemia.

This clonotype was seen ten or more times. V and J are TRBV15 and TRBJ2-5; D gene uncertain. Per the germline V gene, CDR1 is LNHNV and CDR2 is YYDKDF (reference sequence). The CDR3 length is 13 residues. Trimming removed 2 bases from V and 0 bases from J, with 4 bases in between. The DNA of the CDR3 is TGTGCCACCAGCAGAACTTACCAAGAGACCCAGTACTTC. It is translated as CATSRTYQETQYF.

In its sample, this clonotype was seen many times. This chain links TRBV20-1 with TRBJ2-1; D is possibly TRBD1 or TRBD2 (5 bases each). V lost 3 bases to trimming and J lost 5 bases, with 14 bases between them. CDR1 DFQATT and CDR2 SNEGSKA come from the germline V gene (reference sequence). The CDR3 is made up of 14 amino acids. DNA for the CDR3: TGCAGTGCTAGCCCCCTCGGGACCCACAATGAGCAGTTCTTC. This sequence encodes CSASPLGTHNEQFF.

This clonotype was detected ten times or more. This rearrangement joins TRBV27 to TRBJ2-7; a possible D gene is TRBD1 (6 bases). This CDR3 contains 13 residues. CDR1 is MNHEY, CDR2 SMNVEV, per germline (reference sequence). Trimming shortened V by 4 bases and J by 7 bases, and 14 bases separated the two germline ends. The CDR3: CASSSPGDREQYF. DNA for the CDR3: TGTGCCAGCAGTTCCCCTGGAGACAGGGAGCAGTACTTC.

This clonotype was counted between two and nine times. This rearrangement joins TRBV29-1 to TRBJ2-7; 7 bases agree with TRBD2. This CDR3 is built from 13 residues. The junction had 3 bases not matched to a gene; V was cut back by 4 bases and J by 0 bases. Germline V gene lookup returns CDR1 SQVTM and CDR2 ANQGSEA. The CDR3 loop reads CSVGGSVSYEQYF. CDR3 bases: TGCAGCGTTGGCGGGAGCGTCTCCTACGAGCAGTACTTC.

This clonotype appeared a few times. This chain uses TRBV7-2 with TRBJ1-2; D is unresolved. The CDR3 runs to 15 residues. Germline assignment: CDR1 SGHTA and CDR2 FQGNSA. The V and J ends lost 1 base and 5 bases respectively, with 14 bases between them. The CDR3 region is CASSLDAGEVYGYTF. The CDR3 DNA reads as TGTGCCAGCAGCTTAGATGCGGGAGAGGTTTATGGCTACACCTTC.

A few counts support this clonotype. The chain joins TRBV20-1 to TRBJ1-2; 8 bases map to TRBD1. The V gene's germline CDR1 is DFQATT and CDR2 SNEGSKA (reference sequence). The trim removed 2 bases at V and 4 bases at J, leaving 3 bases unmatched. The CDR3 sequence is 13 residues long. The CDR3 bases are TGCAGTGCTAGACAGGGGGCTAGCTATGGCTACACCTTC. Amino acid sequence: CSARQGASYGYTF.

This clonotype was seen many times. The V call is TRBV28, the J call TRBJ1-5; D gene uncertain. Trimming shortened V by 3 bases and J by 11 bases, and 17 bases separated the two germline ends. The CDR3 consists of 14 residues. Germline V gives CDR1 MDHEN, CDR2 SYDVKM. The CDR3 nucleotides read TGTGCCAGCAGTTTGGAACTCATTAGACGGACCCAGCATTTT. This sequence encodes CASSLELIRRTQHF.

This clonotype has at least ten counts. This rearrangement joins TRBV6-4 to TRBJ2-4; 13 nucleotides line up with TRBD2. Germline CDR1 is MRHNA and CDR2 is SNTAGT. This CDR3 spans 17 amino acids. The ends lost 4 bases at V and 3 bases at J; junction bases unmatched: 6. CDR3: CASSGTSGSWVKNIQYF. The CDR3 coding sequence is TGTGCCAGCAGTGGGACTAGCGGGAGTTGGGTCAAAAACATTCAGTACTTC.

This clonotype was observed a handful of times. The genes are TRBV5-1 and TRBJ2-7, with 10 bases lining up with TRBD1. CDR3 length equals 16 residues. The germline CDR1 and CDR2 sequences are SGHRS and YFSETQ. V lost 2 bases, J lost 4 bases, and 9 bases stayed unmatched. CDR3 nucleotide sequence: TGCGCCAGCAGCTTTGGCCCGGGACAGGGGACATACGAGCAGTACTTC. It specifies CASSFGPGQGTYEQYF. Complete variable domain (other parts from reference TRBV5-1 and TRBJ2-7): KAGVTQTPRYLIKTRGQQVTLSCSPISGHRSVSWYQQTPGQGLQFLFEYFSETQRNKGNFPGRFSGRQFSNSRSEMNVSTLELGDSALYLCASSFGPGQGTYEQYFGPGTRLTVT.

This clonotype was detected many times. The chain is built from TRBV29-1 and TRBJ2-1; a possible D gene is TRBD2 (5 bases). The CDR3 covers 11 residues. Germline loops: CDR1 SQVTM, CDR2 ANQGSEA. The V end was cut by 8 bases, the J end by 9 bases, with 14 bases between. The CDR3 reads CSFLGSSEQFF. The CDR3 DNA reads TGCAGCTTCTTGGGGAGCAGTGAGCAGTTCTTC.

This clonotype was counted at least ten times. The V and J genes are TRBV24-1 and TRBJ2-2; the match to TRBD2 covers 11 bases. The CDR3 is made up of 15 amino acids. The germline CDR1 and CDR2 sequences are KGHDR and SFDVKD. Losses at the gene ends were 8 bases for V and 1 base for J; bases not matched to a gene: 2. CDR3: CATTGTSGNTGELFF. The DNA of the CDR3 is TGTGCCACCACTGGGACTAGCGGGAACACCGGGGAGCTGTTTTTT.

This clonotype was counted ten times or more. The chain recombines TRBV20-1 with TRBJ2-3; D gene unclear. V was shortened by 2 bases and J by 1 base, with 4 bases between the two germline ends. The CDR3 consists of 12 residues. Germline V CDR1 and CDR2: DFQATT, SNEGSKA (reference sequence). The CDR3 region has the DNA TGCAGTGCTAGACCCGGCACAGATACGCAGTATTTT. Protein product: CSARPGTDTQYF.

The V and J genes are TRBV20-1 and TRBJ2-1; D is unresolved. Germline values: CDR1 DFQATT, CDR2 SNEGSKA (reference sequence). CDR3 size: 13 residues. The V end was cut by 6 bases, the J end by 4 bases, with 13 bases between. This chain's CDR3 is CSAPYRRYNEQFF. CDR3 DNA: TGCAGTGCCCCCTACCGCCGGTACAATGAGCAGTTCTTC.

This chain joins TRBV7-9 and TRBJ2-4, with a possible D match to TRBD2 (6 bases). This CDR3 comprises 16 residues. Trimming pared 4 bases from V and 0 bases from J, leaving 13 bases between. Germline-derived CDR1 and CDR2 are SEHNR and FQNEAQ (reference sequence). The CDR3 DNA is TGTGCCAGCAGCTGGCTCATGGGACTAGCCAAAAACATTCAGTACTTC. It translates to CASSWLMGLAKNIQYF. Full variable domain (missing parts from reference TRBV7-9 and TRBJ2-4): DTGVSQNPRHKITKRGQNVTFRCDPISEHNRLYWYRQTLGQGPEFLTYFQNEAQLEKSRLLSDRFSAERPKGSFSTLEIQRTEQGDSAMYLCASSWLMGLAKNIQYFGAGTRLSVL.

This clonotype has more than one count but fewer than ten. This sequence joins TRBV20-1 and TRBJ2-5; unclear D gene. Trimming stripped 6 bases from V and 7 bases from J, with 18 bases between. This CDR3 spans 13 amino acids. CDR1 is DFQATT, CDR2 SNEGSKA, per germline (reference sequence). The CDR3 DNA reads TGCAGTGCGGCGGCAAATTTTGAAGGGACCCAGTACTTC. It translates to CSAAANFEGTQYF.

The chain has TRBV28 and TRBJ2-7, with D perhaps assigned TRBD1 or TRBD2 (5 bases each). From germline, CDR1 is MDHEN and CDR2 SYDVKM. This CDR3 region has 15 residues. The V and J ends lost 5 bases and 2 bases respectively, with 16 bases between them. CDR3 sequence reads: CASSGPGPGTYEQYF. CDR3 nucleotides: TGTGCCAGCAGTGGCCCGGGACCGGGGACCTACGAGCAGTACTTC.

V is TRBV20-1 and J is TRBJ1-5; TRBD1 agrees at 10 bases. In germline, CDR1 is DFQATT, CDR2 SNEGSKA (reference sequence). This CDR3 region has 15 residues. J gave up 7 bases and V 5 bases, and 11 bases lay outside the gene matches. CDR3 nucleotide sequence: TGCAGTGCTCAACGTGGGACAGGGGATGAACAGCCCCAGCATTTT. Translation: CSAQRGTGDEQPQHF.

The chain joins TRBV4-1 to TRBJ2-5, with TRBD2 identical over 7 bases. Germline lookup yields CDR1 MGHRA and CDR2 YSYEKL. The V segment lost 0 bases and the J segment 7 bases; nucleotides outside the gene matches: 8. This CDR3 is 15 amino acids long. The CDR3 coding sequence is TGCGCCAGCAGCCAAGATCGTAGCGGGCTCGTGACCCAGTACTTC. Its translation is CASSQDRSGLVTQYF.

This clonotype was seen ten or more times. The chain uses TRBV28 and TRBJ2-1; TRBD1 matches 7 bases. Germline V gene data show CDR1 as MDHEN and CDR2 as SYDVKM. The CDR3 is made up of 15 amino acids. J was trimmed by 8 bases and V by 6 bases; bases with no gene match: 13. CDR3 DNA sequence: TGTGCCAGCAGCCTACGATTGGGACAGCTTCATGAGCAGTTCTTC. Its protein is CASSLRLGQLHEQFF. The full variable domain, with the rest looked up from reference TRBV28 and TRBJ2-1, is DVKVTQSSRYLVKRTGEKVFLECVQDMDHENMFWYRQDPGLGLRLIYFSYDVKMKEKGDIPEGYSVSREKKERFSLILESASTNQTSMYLCASSLRLGQLHEQFFGPGTRLTVL.

The V gene is TRBV7-9, the J gene TRBJ2-4, with D hard to call. This CDR3 has 16 residues. Germline values: CDR1 SEHNR, CDR2 FQNEAQ (reference sequence). V was pared by 4 bases and J by 0 bases, with 13 bases between. CDR3 in amino acids: CASSSTAPLAKNIQYF. The CDR3 DNA follows: TGTGCCAGCAGCTCTACGGCGCCTTTAGCCAAAAACATTCAGTACTTC.

This clonotype was detected a few times. This chain joins TRBV7-9 and TRBJ2-7, with D possibly matching TRBD1 (6 bases). V was cut by 5 bases and J by 0 bases, with 17 bases left in between. The CDR3 loop spans 16 amino acids. Germline V CDR1 and CDR2: SEHNR, FQNEAQ (reference sequence). The CDR3 DNA sequence: TGTGCCAGCAGCCCCCCCACAGGGATTAGCTCCTACGAGCAGTACTTC. Translation gives CASSPPTGISSYEQYF.

The J gene is TRBJ1-1, the V gene TRBV12-3 or TRBV12-4, with D uncertain. The CDR3 is 14 amino acids. The V end was cut by 7 bases, the J end by 6 bases, with 18 bases between. CDR3 in amino acids: CASKIGMREPEAFF. The CDR3 coding sequence is TGTGCCAGCAAAATCGGAATGAGGGAGCCTGAAGCTTTCTTT.